This is a list of T cell receptor beta chains from one sample in a study of cytomegalovirus exposure and HLA in healthy donors. The repertoire was sequenced with immunoSEQ multiplex PCR; TCRdb's copy has only in-frame clones and lacks some. The sample holds roughly 160,000 clones, around four fifths seen once. Sequenced material: PBMCs. The receptors shown here come from a middle-aged man in good health and CMV-seropositive. Each CDR3 is given with its conserved first and last residue. A D gene is named only where the DNA matches it firmly. The size entry is marked missing in some rows and otherwise reads once, few, many or a size class.

J: TRBJ2-5; length: 13; V: TRBV7-3; size: .; D: TRBD1; CDR3: CASSPTGVKTQYF; DNA: TGTGCCAGCAGCCCGACAGGGGTGAAGACCCAGTACTTC
J: TRBJ2-3; length: 18; V: TRBV4-1; size: .; D: TRBD1; CDR3: CASSQQTGTGNKADTQYF; DNA: TGCGCCAGCAGCCAACAAACCGGGACAGGGAACAAAGCAGATACGCAGTATTTT
J: TRBJ2-7; length: 15; V: TRBV4-1; size: .; D: TRBD1; CDR3: CASSLGQGLLGEQYF; DNA: TGCGCCAGCAGCCTAGGACAGGGCCTGCTGGGCGAGCAGTACTTC
J: TRBJ1-1; length: 15; V: TRBV5-1; size: .; D: .; CDR3: CASSLRPNRDTEAFF; DNA: TGCGCCAGCAGCTTGCGTCCTAACCGGGACACTGAAGCTTTCTTT
J: TRBJ2-7; length: 14; V: TRBV7-2; size: .; D: .; CDR3: CASSSRAHRDEQYF; DNA: TGTGCCAGCAGCTCCCGGGCCCACAGGGACGAGCAGTACTTC
J: TRBJ1-2; length: 15; V: TRBV12-2; size: .; D: .; CDR3: CASRPRTEVNYGYTF; DNA: TGTGCAAGTCGCCCCCGGACAGAGGTGAACTATGGCTACACCTTC
J: TRBJ1-2; length: 16; V: TRBV19; size: .; D: .; CDR3: CASSISPGEIEYGYTF; DNA: TGTGCCAGTAGTATTTCCCCGGGGGAGATAGAATATGGCTACACCTTC
J: TRBJ2-5; length: 16; V: TRBV7-9; size: once; D: TRBD2; CDR3: CASSLEVTSGRETQYF; DNA: TGTGCCAGCAGCTTAGAAGTGACTAGCGGGAGAGAGACCCAGTACTTC
J: TRBJ1-5; length: 15; V: TRBV4-3; size: .; D: .; CDR3: CASSPSWQGNQPQHF; DNA: TGCGCCAGCAGCCCAAGTTGGCAGGGCAATCAGCCCCAGCATTTT
J: TRBJ2-1; length: 15; V: TRBV30; size: .; D: TRBD1; CDR3: CAWATGLGLHNEQFF; DNA: TGTGCCTGGGCGACAGGGCTGGGTCTACACAATGAGCAGTTCTTC
J: TRBJ1-2; length: 15; V: TRBV11-2; size: .; D: .; CDR3: CASSFGYPGESGYTF; DNA: TGTGCCAGCAGCTTCGGTTACCCCGGGGAGAGCGGCTACACCTTC
J: TRBJ1-1; length: 15; V: TRBV5-1; size: .; D: TRBD1; CDR3: CASSLQGAENTEAFF; DNA: TGCGCCAGCAGCTTACAGGGGGCCGAGAACACTGAAGCTTTCTTT
J: TRBJ1-1; length: 13; V: TRBV7-3; size: .; D: .; CDR3: CASSLISGTEAFF; DNA: TGTGCCAGCAGCTTAATATCAGGCACTGAAGCTTTCTTT
J: TRBJ1-2; length: 14; V: TRBV7-2; size: .; D: .; CDR3: CASSLETGSYGYTF; DNA: TGTGCCAGCAGCTTAGAAACAGGGTCCTATGGCTACACCTTC
J: TRBJ2-7; length: 13; V: TRBV5-1; size: .; D: .; CDR3: CASSLNTDYEQYF; DNA: TGCGCCAGCAGCTTGAACACCGACTACGAGCAGTACTTC
J: TRBJ1-2; length: 14; V: TRBV28; size: .; D: .; CDR3: CASSPSISAGGYTF; DNA: TGTGCCAGCAGCCCGTCTATCAGCGCGGGTGGCTACACCTTC
J: TRBJ1-2; length: 15; V: TRBV28; size: few; D: .; CDR3: CASSPPRGGSYGYTF; DNA: TGTGCCAGCAGTCCCCCCAGAGGAGGGTCCTATGGCTACACCTTC
J: TRBJ2-2; length: 16; V: TRBV13; size: few; D: TRBD2; CDR3: CASSSGLAENTGELFF; DNA: TGTGCCAGCAGCTCGGGACTAGCGGAAAACACCGGGGAGCTGTTTTTT
J: TRBJ1-5; length: 14; V: TRBV4-2; size: .; D: .; CDR3: CASSQDIFNQPQHF; DNA: TGTGCCAGCAGCCAGGACATCTTCAATCAGCCCCAGCATTTT
J: TRBJ2-1; length: 14; V: TRBV19; size: .; D: TRBD1; CDR3: CASSLRDRFNEQFF; DNA: TGTGCCAGTAGTCTTCGGGACAGGTTTAATGAGCAGTTCTTC
J: TRBJ2-7; length: 16; V: TRBV27; size: .; D: TRBD2; CDR3: CASSLSGSGSTYEQYF; DNA: TGTGCCAGCAGTTTATCAGGTAGCGGGAGCACCTACGAGCAGTACTTC
J: TRBJ2-7; length: 16; V: TRBV4-3; size: .; D: TRBD2; CDR3: CASSQWRASGPHEQYF; DNA: TGCGCCAGCAGCCAATGGCGGGCTAGCGGGCCTCACGAGCAGTACTTC
J: TRBJ2-1; length: 14; V: TRBV6-4; size: .; D: .; CDR3: CASSIAVRSGEQFF; DNA: TGTGCCAGCAGTATAGCGGTAAGGTCTGGTGAGCAGTTCTTC
J: TRBJ2-3; length: 12; V: TRBV19; size: .; D: .; CDR3: CASSKSTDTQYF; DNA: TGTGCCAGTAGTAAGAGTACAGATACGCAGTATTTT
J: TRBJ2-7; length: 15; V: TRBV7-2; size: .; D: TRBD2; CDR3: CASSLTERGPYEQYF; DNA: TGTGCCAGCAGCTTAACCGAGCGGGGCCCCTACGAGCAGTACTTC
J: TRBJ2-1; length: 15; V: TRBV9; size: .; D: TRBD2; CDR3: CASSVGGRARNEQFF; DNA: TGTGCCAGCAGCGTAGGTGGGAGGGCCCGGAATGAGCAGTTCTTC
J: TRBJ2-7; length: 16; V: TRBV28; size: .; D: TRBD2; CDR3: CASRKTGLAGAYEQYF; DNA: TGTGCCAGCAGAAAAACGGGACTAGCGGGAGCATACGAGCAGTACTTC
J: TRBJ1-1; length: 15; V: TRBV6-1; size: .; D: .; CDR3: CASSALRGGRTEAFF; DNA: TGTGCCAGCAGTGCCCTTCGGGGGGGGCGGACTGAAGCTTTCTTT
J: TRBJ1-1; length: 14; V: TRBV10-3; size: few; D: TRBD1; CDR3: CAIRTGAMNTEAFF; DNA: TGTGCCATAAGGACAGGGGCGATGAACACTGAAGCTTTCTTT